This TCR beta chain was identified in a study of control samples from healthy donors and cancer patients. Generated by immunoSEQ multiplex PCR, the TCRdb table keeps only in-frame clones and is missing some. The sample contains 150,000 or so clones, 80% to 95% of which appear only once. The clonotype comes from a man younger than 35 in good health. The sequencing sample was made of blood.

This CDR3 is CASSGTSYNEQFF. The CDR3 bases are TGTGCCAGCAGCGGGACTAGCTACAATGAGCAGTTCTTC. The genes are TRBV9 and TRBJ2-1, with 7 bases that match TRBD2. This CDR3 is built from 13 residues. Germline assignment: CDR1 SGDLS and CDR2 YYNGEE. V lost 3 bases to trimming and J lost 3 bases; unmatched junction nucleotides: 0.